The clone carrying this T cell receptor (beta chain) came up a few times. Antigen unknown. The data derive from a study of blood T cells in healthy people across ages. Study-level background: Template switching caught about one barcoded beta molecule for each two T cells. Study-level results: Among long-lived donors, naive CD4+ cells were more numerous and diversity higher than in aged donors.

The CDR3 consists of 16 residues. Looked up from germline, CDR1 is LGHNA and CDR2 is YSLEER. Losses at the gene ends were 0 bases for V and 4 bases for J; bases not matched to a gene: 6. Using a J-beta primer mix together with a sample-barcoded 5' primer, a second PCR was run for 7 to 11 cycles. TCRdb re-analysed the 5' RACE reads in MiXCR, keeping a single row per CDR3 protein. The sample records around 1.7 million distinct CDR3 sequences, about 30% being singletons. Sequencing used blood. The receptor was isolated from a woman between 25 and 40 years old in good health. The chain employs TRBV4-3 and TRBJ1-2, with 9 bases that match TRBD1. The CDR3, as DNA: TGCGCCAGCAGCCAAGATCTGGGACAGGGCGGCTATGGCTACACCTTC. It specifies CASSQDLGQGGYGYTF.